One and the same sample provided the 8 T cell receptor beta chains below, sequenced in a study of blood T cell repertoires in COVID-19. The data were produced by immunoSEQ multiplex PCR, yet TCRdb's version contains in-frame clones alone and is incomplete. The sample lists a few hundred thousand clones, approximately 80% occurring once. Input material: peripheral blood. These receptors came from a man in his forties or fifties with active or convalescent COVID-19.

The rearrangement links TRBV5-1 to TRBJ2-1, with 7 nucleotides matching TRBD2. Losses at the gene ends were 4 bases for V and 4 bases for J; bases not matched to a gene: 11. Germline CDR1 is SGHRS and CDR2 is YFSETQ. The CDR3 totals 16 residues. The CDR3, as DNA: TGCGCCAGCAGCCTTGGGCCGGGGGGAGGATACAATGAGCAGTTCTTC. Protein product: CASSLGPGGGYNEQFF.

The V and J genes are TRBV9 and TRBJ2-3; D unclear. The V gene's germline CDR1 is SGDLS and CDR2 YYNGEE. Deletions cut 3 bases from V and 1 base from J, with 9 bases between. The CDR3 runs to 14 residues. The CDR3 protein is CASSGIYGTDTQYF. CDR3 nucleotides: TGTGCCAGCAGCGGTATCTACGGCACAGATACGCAGTATTTT.

The genes are TRBV29-1 and TRBJ2-7; D is unresolved. Trimming took off 0 bases at V and 2 bases at J, with 11 bases between the two ends. Germline CDR1 SQVTM, CDR2 ANQGSEA. The CDR3 extends over 14 amino acids. Here the CDR3 DNA reads TGCAGCGTTGAAGATCAGGATCCCCCCTACGAGCAGTACTTC. It codes for CSVEDQDPPYEQYF.

This chain joins TRBV11-1 and TRBJ1-2; 8 nucleotides match TRBD1. CDR1 SGHAT and CDR2 FQDESV come from the germline V gene (reference sequence). V lost 3 bases, J lost 4 bases, and 10 bases stayed unmatched. The CDR3 is 16 amino acids. The CDR3 DNA follows: TGTGCCAGCAGCTTGGATCCTGGACAGGGTGGCTATGGCTACACCTTC. The encoded protein is CASSLDPGQGGYGYTF.

About this clone: This sample includes further DNA sequences coding for the same CDR3. This chain connects TRBV7-2 to TRBJ2-5, with D possibly matching TRBD1 (6 bases). Germline CDR1 is SGHTA and CDR2 is FQGNSA. The CDR3 sequence is 14 residues long. V gave up 5 bases and J gave up 1 base, with 11 bases separating them. The CDR3 DNA is TGTGCCAGCAGCCTGGGGGCCGGCCAAGAGACCCAGTACTTC. Encoded protein: CASSLGAGQETQYF.

This clone was seen a few times. The chain joins TRBV28 to TRBJ1-2; 10 nucleotides match TRBD1. Germline trimming cut 6 bases from V and 4 bases from J; bases unmatched to any gene: 5. CDR3 length: 14 residues. Germline V gene sequence: CDR1 MDHEN, CDR2 SYDVKM. CDR3 bases: TGTGCCAGCAGGCGGACAGGGGGGAGCTATGGCTACACCTTC. Amino acids: CASRRTGGSYGYTF.

The chain combines TRBV4-3 with TRBJ1-5; D unclear. Trimming pared 0 bases from V and 5 bases from J, leaving 11 bases between. The CDR3 is 15 amino acids. CDR1 LGHNA and CDR2 YSLEER come from the germline V gene. This CDR3 is CASSQDRPGDQPQHF. Here the CDR3 DNA reads TGCGCCAGCAGCCAAGATAGGCCGGGAGATCAGCCCCAGCATTTT.

The V call is TRBV19, the J call TRBJ2-1, with D tentatively TRBD1 (7 bases). Germline loops: CDR1 LNHDA, CDR2 SQIVND (reference sequence). V dropped 6 bases and J dropped 4 bases, with 13 bases sitting between them. The CDR3 loop spans 14 amino acids. CDR3 sequence reads: CASRSGGSYNEQFF. The CDR3 DNA reads as TGTGCCAGTAGATCAGGGGGGAGTTACAATGAGCAGTTCTTC.